Each of the 10 T cell receptor beta chains below was sequenced from the same sample in a study of early T cells in non-severe SARS-CoV-2 infection. TCRdb called the 5' RACE reads again in MiXCR, with one record for every CDR3 protein. The table records tens of thousands of distinct CDR3 sequences, 7.5% to 9% of them present only once. The sample here was whole blood, taken at baseline. The receptors stem from an adult who was a healthcare worker with PCR-confirmed SARS-CoV-2 infection or an uninfected control (not recorded which).

J is TRBJ1-1 and V is TRBV20-1; TRBD1 is a possible D gene (5 bases). Germline loops: CDR1 DFQATT, CDR2 SNEGSKA (reference sequence). The ends were cut back, 0 bases at V and 0 bases at J, with 14 bases in the middle. The CDR3 is 16 residues long. The CDR3 nucleotides are TGCAGTGCTAGAGATTGGGGGAGTTCGTTGAACACTGAAGCTTTCTTT. This gives the protein CSARDWGSSLNTEAFF.

This clonotype was seen a few times. The chain couples TRBV18 to TRBJ2-7; TRBD1 agrees at 9 bases. There are 15 residues in the CDR3. The ends lost 3 bases at V and 6 bases at J; junction bases unmatched: 9. Germline CDR1 is KGHSH and CDR2 is LQKENI. The CDR3 protein is CASSPSGTGISEQYF. CDR3 nucleotide sequence: TGTGCCAGCTCACCTTCCGGGACAGGGATTTCCGAGCAGTACTTC.

In its sample, this clonotype was seen a few times. The chain recombines TRBV7-8 with TRBJ1-1, with D possibly TRBD1 on 5 matching bases. The length of the CDR3 is 14 residues. Between the trimmed V and J ends, which lost 5 bases and 1 base, there was a span of 11 bases. The germline gives CDR1 SGHVS, CDR2 FQNEAQ. The CDR3 protein is CASSPGRSNTEAFF. CDR3 DNA: TGTGCCAGCAGCCCAGGGAGGTCGAACACTGAAGCTTTCTTT.

The chain carries TRBV11-2 and TRBJ2-2; D gene uncertain. V was cut by 5 bases and J by 2 bases, with 15 bases left in between. This CDR3 spans 16 amino acids. Germline CDR1 is SGHAT and CDR2 is FQNNGV. Here the CDR3 reads CASSGFRLGNTGELFF. CDR3 bases: TGTGCCAGCAGCGGATTCCGGTTGGGAAACACCGGGGAGCTGTTTTTT.

This clonotype came up a few times. The rearrangement joins TRBV12-3 or TRBV12-4 to TRBJ1-2; 7 bases line up with TRBD1. J lost 4 bases, V lost 8 bases, and 19 bases had no gene match. This CDR3 is 17 amino acids long. The CDR3 nucleotides read TGTGCCAGCTTGTACCGGGACAGCTTGCCAGGTGGCTATGGCTACACCTTC. Translated: CASLYRDSLPGGYGYTF.

This clonotype was seen repeatedly, ten times or more. The chain joins TRBV7-9 to TRBJ1-1; a weak D match, TRBD1 (5 bases). CDR3 length equals 13 residues. Trimming took off 3 bases at V and 7 bases at J, with 12 bases between the two ends. Germline CDR1 is SEHNR and CDR2 is FQNEAQ (reference sequence). This CDR3 reads CASSFAGTDEAFF. In DNA, the CDR3 is TGTGCCAGCAGCTTCGCTGGGACGGATGAAGCTTTCTTT.

The gene calls are TRBV7-9 and TRBJ2-2; D unclear. V lost 3 bases to trimming and J lost 0 bases, with 8 bases between them. Germline CDR1 SEHNR, CDR2 FQNEAQ (reference sequence). This CDR3 contains 15 residues. This CDR3 reads CASSFIRPNTGELFF. The CDR3, as DNA: TGTGCCAGCAGCTTCATACGGCCGAACACCGGGGAGCTGTTTTTT.

In this sample, this clonotype turned up a few times. The CDR3, as DNA: TGTGCCAGCAGTTTACGGACTCTCACAGATACGCAGTATTTT. Translated, it gives CASSLRTLTDTQYF. The chain couples TRBV12-3 or TRBV12-4 to TRBJ2-3, with TRBD2 as a possible D gene (5 bases). The CDR3 is made up of 14 amino acids. V shed 2 bases and J shed 2 bases, with 8 bases lying between them.

The chain links TRBV20-1 to TRBJ2-1, with D possibly matching TRBD2 (7 bases). CDR1 DFQATT and CDR2 SNEGSKA come from the germline V gene (reference sequence). There are 14 residues in the CDR3. Trimming stripped 3 bases from V and 9 bases from J, with 18 bases between. As DNA, the CDR3 is TGCAGTGCTAGCACAGGGTTGGGGGGGAGTGAGCAGTTCTTC. Amino acids: CSASTGLGGSEQFF.

This clonotype occurred a few times. The V call is TRBV15, the J call TRBJ2-1; no reliable D call. Between the trimmed V and J ends, which lost 1 base and 10 bases, there was a span of 14 bases. CDR1 and CDR2 from the germline V gene are LNHNV and YYDKDF (reference sequence). This CDR3 spans 14 amino acids. The CDR3 spells CATSRARGGGEQFF. The CDR3 DNA reads as TGTGCCACCAGCAGAGCCCGCGGCGGTGGGGAGCAGTTCTTC.